The clone carrying this T cell receptor (beta chain) appeared many times. The antigen remains unidentified. This specimen comes from a study of identical twins. Study conclusions and caveats: Compared with unrelated sharing, twin-shared out-of-frame alpha sequences had more low-probability sequences.

TCRdb reanalysed the 5' RACE reads using MiXCR and keeps one entry per CDR3 protein. Of roughly 250,000 distinct CDR3 sequences in the sample, around 7% are singletons; the top ten hold 3.5% to 4%. The CDR3 is 14 residues long. V shed 2 bases and J shed 7 bases, with 12 bases lying between them. Germline lookup yields CDR1 SGHRS and CDR2 YFSETQ. These data are also associated with another study on yellow fever vaccine responses in identical twins.

Sequenced: memory (CD45RO+) T cells sorted from blood. This rearrangement joins TRBV5-1 to TRBJ2-2; either TRBD1 or TRBD2 may supply D (6 bases each). The source of this sequence is a woman aged 18-29 years in good health. CDR3 sequence: CASSFKGGNGELFF. For the CDR3, the DNA is TGCGCCAGCAGCTTTAAAGGGGGGAACGGGGAGCTGTTTTTT.